This TCR beta chain was recovered during a study of blood T cells in healthy people across ages. This clonotype was detected ten times or more. The CDR3 runs 15 residues. The junction had 8 bases not matched to a gene; V was cut back by 6 bases and J by 5 bases. A second PCR of 7 to 11 cycles used a sample-barcoded 5' primer and a J-beta primer mix. Using its own MiXCR run on the 5' RACE reads, TCRdb lists one record per CDR3 protein. The sample includes approximately 900,000 distinct CDR3 sequences, 25% to 30% of them seen just once. The same data also contributed to another study, on T cells of mothers and their children.

The TCR originated in a woman between 35 and 50 years old in good health. The rearrangement links TRBV12-3 or TRBV12-4 to TRBJ2-5, with TRBD2 identical over 11 bases. Input material: blood. CDR3 sequence (DNA): TGTGCCAGCAGCCCACCTAGCGGGGGGCCGGAGACCCAGTACTTC. Translation gives CASSPPSGGPETQYF.